This T cell receptor (beta chain) originates from a study of cytomegalovirus exposure and HLA in healthy donors. At sampling all donors were nominally healthy, likely with unrecorded immune exposures. General study points: Across donors, presence/absence analyses took sequencing depth to be roughly uniform. Altogether, around 160 TCR beta chains were recorded as cytomegalovirus-associated.

Trimming pared 11 bases from V and 4 bases from J, leaving 9 bases between. CDR1 is MDHEN and CDR2 is SYDVKM in the germline V gene. This CDR3 is 10 amino acids long. This PCR relied on a set of 60 Vbeta primers and 13 Jbeta primers. The protocol was immunoSEQ multiplex PCR, while the TCRdb copy is restricted to in-frame clones and leaves out a portion. The sample has around 160,000 clones; around 75% are singletons. As to this clone: Its antigen is still unknown.

What was sequenced was PBMCs. This clonotype was obtained from a woman aged 40 to 50 in good health and CMV-seropositive. This chain connects TRBV28 to TRBJ2-7, with D perhaps matching TRBD2 (6 bases). CDR3 in DNA: TGTGCCGCGGGATTGTACGAGCAGTACTTC. Translating gives CAAGLYEQYF.